A selection of T cell receptor beta chains follows, all from one sample in a study of T cell changes during pregnancy in multiple sclerosis. Produced via immunoSEQ multiplex PCR; TCRdb's table is partial and in-frame only. The table includes around 80,000 clones, 92% detected once. The source material was peripheral blood, sampled before pregnancy. These receptors all stem from a female donor with multiple sclerosis, enrolled in a pregnancy study. Each CDR3 is given with its conserved first and last residue. The D gene is left open where the match is weak. Only part of the rows carry a size: once, few, many, or a class if the clone is expanded.

abundance: -
j_gene: TRBJ2-7
v_gene: TRBV19
d_gene: -
CDR3nt: TGTGCCAGTAGGCCGGGACACGGAACCTACGAGCAGTACTTC
CDR3aa: CASRPGHGTYEQYF

abundance: -
j_gene: TRBJ1-3
v_gene: TRBV29-1
d_gene: TRBD1
CDR3nt: TGCAGCGTTGAACTCGAGGACAGGGGGGTTTACACCATATATTTT
CDR3aa: CSVELEDRGVYTIYF

abundance: -
j_gene: TRBJ1-5
v_gene: TRBV18
d_gene: -
CDR3nt: TGTGCCAGCTCACCAACAAATAGAGGCGTCATCAATCAGCCCCAGCATTTT
CDR3aa: CASSPTNRGVINQPQHF

abundance: -
j_gene: TRBJ2-4
v_gene: TRBV27
d_gene: -
CDR3nt: TGTGCCAGCAGTCAGACTAGACCGGGTAAAAACATTCAGTACTTC
CDR3aa: CASSQTRPGKNIQYF

abundance: -
j_gene: TRBJ2-1
v_gene: TRBV27
d_gene: -
CDR3nt: TGTGCCAGCAGTTCCATCCCCGGACAAGTTTTGGGGCTTCATAATGAGCAGTTCTTC
CDR3aa: CASSSIPGQVLGLHNEQFF

abundance: -
j_gene: TRBJ1-1
v_gene: TRBV7-9
d_gene: TRBD1
CDR3nt: TGTGCCAGCAGCTTACCTACAAGGGGGCTCACTGAAGCTTTCTTT
CDR3aa: CASSLPTRGLTEAFF

abundance: -
j_gene: TRBJ1-1
v_gene: TRBV6-6
d_gene: -
CDR3nt: TGTGCCAGCAGTTACTCACGGGGGGAAGGGGTGGCTGAAGCTTTCTTT
CDR3aa: CASSYSRGEGVAEAFF

abundance: -
j_gene: TRBJ2-7
v_gene: TRBV7-6
d_gene: -
CDR3nt: TGTGCCAGCAGCTTAGGACAGCTCTCCTACGAGCAGTACTTC
CDR3aa: CASSLGQLSYEQYF

abundance: -
j_gene: TRBJ1-4
v_gene: TRBV4-1
d_gene: -
CDR3nt: TGCGCCAGCAGCCAAGTACAGGGTGGCGAAAAACTGTTTTTT
CDR3aa: CASSQVQGGEKLFF

abundance: -
j_gene: TRBJ2-5
v_gene: TRBV5-4
d_gene: TRBD2
CDR3nt: TGTGCCAGCAGCCTAGGACTAGCGGGGGGTGAGACCCAGTACTTC
CDR3aa: CASSLGLAGGETQYF

abundance: -
j_gene: TRBJ2-7
v_gene: TRBV15
d_gene: -
CDR3nt: TGTGCCACCAGCAGAGATTTAATTTACGAGCAGTACTTC
CDR3aa: CATSRDLIYEQYF

abundance: -
j_gene: TRBJ1-1
v_gene: TRBV10-3
d_gene: -
CDR3nt: TGTGCCATCAGTGAGTCCCCCCGTAGATTGGACATAATAACTGAAGCTTTCTTT
CDR3aa: CAISESPRRLDIITEAFF

abundance: -
j_gene: TRBJ1-5
v_gene: TRBV6-1
d_gene: TRBD1
CDR3nt: TGTGCCAGCAGTGAACTGACAGGGGAAGTGGGTCAGCCCCAGCATTTT
CDR3aa: CASSELTGEVGQPQHF

abundance: -
j_gene: TRBJ2-7
v_gene: TRBV15
d_gene: TRBD1
CDR3nt: TGTGCCACCAGCAGAGATCGGGGACAGATCTACGAGCAGTACTTC
CDR3aa: CATSRDRGQIYEQYF

abundance: -
j_gene: TRBJ1-2
v_gene: TRBV12-5
d_gene: TRBD1
CDR3nt: TGTGCTAGTGGTTTGACGCTGGGGACAGCAGCTAACTATGGCTACACCTTC
CDR3aa: CASGLTLGTAANYGYTF

abundance: -
j_gene: TRBJ2-2
v_gene: TRBV18
d_gene: TRBD2
CDR3nt: TGTGCCAGCTCACACCGGGAGGCCGGGGCCGGGGAGCTGTTTTTT
CDR3aa: CASSHREAGAGELFF

abundance: -
j_gene: TRBJ2-1
v_gene: TRBV7-3
d_gene: -
CDR3nt: TGTGCCAGCAGCTTAAATATCAGGGGTGAGCAGTTCTTC
CDR3aa: CASSLNIRGEQFF

abundance: -
j_gene: TRBJ1-2
v_gene: TRBV2
d_gene: TRBD1
CDR3nt: TGTGCCAGCAGGAAGATCACCAGGGGGGAATATGGCTACACCTTC
CDR3aa: CASRKITRGEYGYTF

abundance: few
j_gene: TRBJ1-2
v_gene: TRBV2
d_gene: TRBD1
CDR3nt: TGTGCCAGCACCACACAGGGGGGATATGGCTACACCTTC
CDR3aa: CASTTQGGYGYTF

abundance: -
j_gene: TRBJ2-3
v_gene: TRBV14
d_gene: -
CDR3nt: TGTGCCAGCAGTAAGGGGGGGCCATCAGATACGCAGTATTTT
CDR3aa: CASSKGGPSDTQYF

abundance: once
j_gene: TRBJ2-5
v_gene: TRBV7-9
d_gene: -
CDR3nt: TGTGCCAGCAGCTTGGGAGGGGGCCAAGAGACCCAGTACTTC
CDR3aa: CASSLGGGQETQYF

abundance: -
j_gene: TRBJ2-1
v_gene: TRBV5-6
d_gene: -
CDR3nt: TGTGCCAGCAGCCCGAGTTACGATGAGCAGTTCTTC
CDR3aa: CASSPSYDEQFF

abundance: -
j_gene: TRBJ2-1
v_gene: TRBV5-4
d_gene: TRBD1
CDR3nt: TGTGCCAGCAGCTCGGGACAGGGGTCGGATGAGCAGTTCTTC
CDR3aa: CASSSGQGSDEQFF

abundance: -
j_gene: TRBJ2-2
v_gene: TRBV30
d_gene: TRBD2
CDR3nt: TGTGCCTGGGGACTAGCGGGGGCTGGGACCGGGGAGCTGTTTTTT
CDR3aa: CAWGLAGAGTGELFF

abundance: -
j_gene: TRBJ1-6
v_gene: TRBV10-3
d_gene: -
CDR3nt: TGTGCCATCAATCAGGCGGCAGGGGACTATAATTCACCCCTCCACTTT
CDR3aa: CAINQAAGDYNSPLHF

abundance: -
j_gene: TRBJ1-3
v_gene: TRBV30
d_gene: TRBD1
CDR3nt: TGTGCCTGGGGCGGGACAGACGGCACCATATATTTT
CDR3aa: CAWGGTDGTIYF

abundance: -
j_gene: TRBJ2-5
v_gene: TRBV7-8
d_gene: -
CDR3nt: TGTGCCAGCAGCCCCCGTACCGAGGGAGAGACCCAGTACTTC
CDR3aa: CASSPRTEGETQYF

abundance: -
j_gene: TRBJ2-1
v_gene: TRBV7-9
d_gene: -
CDR3nt: TGTGCCAGCAGCTTAGGAGGGAGCCACAATGAGCAGTTCTTC
CDR3aa: CASSLGGSHNEQFF

abundance: many
j_gene: TRBJ1-1
v_gene: TRBV30
d_gene: TRBD1
CDR3nt: TGTGCCTGGATGGGACAGGGAATTACTGAAGCTTTCTTT
CDR3aa: CAWMGQGITEAFF

abundance: -
j_gene: TRBJ1-4
v_gene: TRBV18
d_gene: TRBD1
CDR3nt: TGTGCCAGCTCACCACAGACTATGGACAGGGGTGAAAAACTGTTTTTT
CDR3aa: CASSPQTMDRGEKLFF

abundance: -
j_gene: TRBJ1-2
v_gene: TRBV19
d_gene: TRBD1
CDR3nt: TGTGCCAGTAGTACACCGACAGGGGGCTCGGATGGCTACACCTTC
CDR3aa: CASSTPTGGSDGYTF

abundance: -
j_gene: TRBJ2-7
v_gene: TRBV6-1
d_gene: TRBD1
CDR3nt: TGTGCCAGCAATACGGACAGGACCCCCTACGAGCAGTACTTC
CDR3aa: CASNTDRTPYEQYF

abundance: -
j_gene: TRBJ2-3
v_gene: TRBV4-1
d_gene: -
CDR3nt: TGCGCCAGCAGCCAAGCGGCAGGGGGCACAGATACGCAGTATTTT
CDR3aa: CASSQAAGGTDTQYF

abundance: -
j_gene: TRBJ1-4
v_gene: TRBV6-4
d_gene: TRBD1
CDR3nt: TGTGCCAGCAGTGACGGGGACAGGGGGCATGAAAAACTGTTTTTT
CDR3aa: CASSDGDRGHEKLFF

abundance: once
j_gene: TRBJ1-1
v_gene: TRBV2
d_gene: -
CDR3nt: TGTGCCAGCAGTGTGATCTCGGTGAACACTGAAGCTTTCTTT
CDR3aa: CASSVISVNTEAFF

abundance: -
j_gene: TRBJ1-3
v_gene: TRBV15
d_gene: -
CDR3nt: TGTGCCACCAGCCCCGGGGTTGGAAACACCATATATTTT
CDR3aa: CATSPGVGNTIYF

abundance: few
j_gene: TRBJ1-1
v_gene: TRBV11-2
d_gene: -
CDR3nt: TGTGCCAGCAGCTTAGAGCAGGGACAAACTGAAGCTTTCTTT
CDR3aa: CASSLEQGQTEAFF

abundance: -
j_gene: TRBJ1-1
v_gene: TRBV7-2
d_gene: -
CDR3nt: TGTGCCAGCAGCTCCATGAACACTGAAGCTTTCTTT
CDR3aa: CASSSMNTEAFF

abundance: -
j_gene: TRBJ2-3
v_gene: TRBV5-6
d_gene: TRBD1
CDR3nt: TGTGCCAGCAGCCCCCGGACAGGGGAGGGAGATACGCAGTATTTT
CDR3aa: CASSPRTGEGDTQYF

abundance: -
j_gene: TRBJ1-4
v_gene: TRBV11-2
d_gene: -
CDR3nt: TGTGCCAGCAGCATTGGGACTGTCGCTGAAAAACTGTTTTTT
CDR3aa: CASSIGTVAEKLFF

abundance: -
j_gene: TRBJ2-2
v_gene: TRBV7-9
d_gene: TRBD1
CDR3nt: TGTGCCAGCAGCCCACCGACAGGGGGAAACGGGGAGCTGTTTTTT
CDR3aa: CASSPPTGGNGELFF

abundance: -
j_gene: TRBJ1-1
v_gene: TRBV10-3
d_gene: TRBD1
CDR3nt: TGTGCCAGCGGGACAGCCAACACTGAAGCTTTCTTT
CDR3aa: CASGTANTEAFF

abundance: once
j_gene: TRBJ2-2
v_gene: TRBV10-3
d_gene: -
CDR3nt: TGTGCCATCAGTGATGGAGGGGGGGCCAGGAATCGCGGGGAGCTGTTTTTT
CDR3aa: CAISDGGGARNRGELFF

abundance: -
j_gene: TRBJ2-1
v_gene: TRBV4-1
d_gene: -
CDR3nt: TGCGCCAGCAGCCAAGGGGTGCGGACTACGGAGAATGAGCAGTTCTTC
CDR3aa: CASSQGVRTTENEQFF

abundance: -
j_gene: TRBJ1-6
v_gene: TRBV27
d_gene: TRBD1
CDR3nt: TGTGCCAGCAGACGGGACAGAAATTCACCCCTCCACTTT
CDR3aa: CASRRDRNSPLHF

abundance: -
j_gene: TRBJ1-2
v_gene: TRBV7-9
d_gene: TRBD1
CDR3nt: TGTGCCAGCAGCTCATATCGGGACAGGGGCTATGGCTACACCTTC
CDR3aa: CASSSYRDRGYGYTF

abundance: -
j_gene: TRBJ1-3
v_gene: TRBV7-6
d_gene: -
CDR3nt: TGTGCCAGCAGCCCCATAGTGCAGGGAAGGGGAAACACCATATATTTT
CDR3aa: CASSPIVQGRGNTIYF

abundance: -
j_gene: TRBJ2-5
v_gene: TRBV5-1
d_gene: TRBD1
CDR3nt: TGCGCCAGCAGCAGCGGCCTGGACAGGAGCCAAGAGACCCAGTACTTC
CDR3aa: CASSSGLDRSQETQYF

abundance: -
j_gene: TRBJ1-3
v_gene: TRBV29-1
d_gene: -
CDR3nt: TGCAGCGCAGTAAGGTCCCAGGGGACTGGAAACACCATATATTTT
CDR3aa: CSAVRSQGTGNTIYF

abundance: -
j_gene: TRBJ1-5
v_gene: TRBV19
d_gene: TRBD1
CDR3nt: TGTGCCAGTGGTGAGACAGGGGTTGGCGGACAGCCCCAGCATTTT
CDR3aa: CASGETGVGGQPQHF

abundance: once
j_gene: TRBJ2-7
v_gene: TRBV11-2
d_gene: -
CDR3nt: TGTGCCAGCAGCCATAGCCAGCGCTACGAGCAGTACTTC
CDR3aa: CASSHSQRYEQYF

abundance: -
j_gene: TRBJ1-4
v_gene: TRBV5-6
d_gene: -
CDR3nt: TGTGCCAGCAGCTCGGACAGCCGCAATGAAAAACTGTTTTTT
CDR3aa: CASSSDSRNEKLFF

abundance: -
j_gene: TRBJ2-5
v_gene: TRBV7-9
d_gene: -
CDR3nt: TGTGCCAGCAGGACAGAAGAGACCCAGTACTTC
CDR3aa: CASRTEETQYF

abundance: -
j_gene: TRBJ1-4
v_gene: TRBV2
d_gene: -
CDR3nt: TGTGCCAGCAATCTTTCAGGGTTTAAGGAACTGTTTTTT
CDR3aa: CASNLSGFKELFF